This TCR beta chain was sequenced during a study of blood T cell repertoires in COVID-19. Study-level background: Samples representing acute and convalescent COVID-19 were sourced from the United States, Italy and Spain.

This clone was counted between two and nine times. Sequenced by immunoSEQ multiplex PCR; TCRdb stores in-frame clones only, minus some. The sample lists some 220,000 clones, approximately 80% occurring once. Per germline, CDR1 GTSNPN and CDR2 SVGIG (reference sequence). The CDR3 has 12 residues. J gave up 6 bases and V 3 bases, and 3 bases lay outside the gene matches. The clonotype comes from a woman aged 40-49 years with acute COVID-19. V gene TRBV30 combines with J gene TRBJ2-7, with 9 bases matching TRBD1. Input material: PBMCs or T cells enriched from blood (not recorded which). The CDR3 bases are TGTGCCTGGAGCAGACAGGGGGGCGAGCAGTACTTC. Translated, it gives CAWSRQGGEQYF.